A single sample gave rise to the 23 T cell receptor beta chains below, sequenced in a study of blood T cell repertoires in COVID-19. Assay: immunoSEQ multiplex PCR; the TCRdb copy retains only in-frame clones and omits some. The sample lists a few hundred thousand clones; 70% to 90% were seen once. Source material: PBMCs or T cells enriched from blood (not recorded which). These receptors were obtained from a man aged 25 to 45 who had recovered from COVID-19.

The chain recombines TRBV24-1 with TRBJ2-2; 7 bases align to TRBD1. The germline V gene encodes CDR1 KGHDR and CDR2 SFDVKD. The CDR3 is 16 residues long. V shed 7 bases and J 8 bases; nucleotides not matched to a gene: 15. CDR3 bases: TGTGCCACCAGGCGGAGAGACAGGGAAGGAGCGGGGGAGCTGTTTTTT. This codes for CATRRRDREGAGELFF.

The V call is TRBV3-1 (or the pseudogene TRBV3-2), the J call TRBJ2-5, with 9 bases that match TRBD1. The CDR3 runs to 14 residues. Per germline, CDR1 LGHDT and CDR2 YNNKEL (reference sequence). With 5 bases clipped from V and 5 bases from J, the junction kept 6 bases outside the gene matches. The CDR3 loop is CASSGTGYRETQYF. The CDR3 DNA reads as TGTGCCAGCAGCGGGACAGGGTACCGGGAGACCCAGTACTTC.

As DNA, the CDR3 is TGCGCCAGCAGCCTCATTGAGGGAGGGGGAGAGACCCAGTACTTC. It codes for CASSLIEGGGETQYF. The chain couples TRBV5-1 to TRBJ2-5, with D possibly matching TRBD2 (7 bases). Germline CDR1 SGHRS, CDR2 YFSETQ. Trimming removed 4 bases at V and 4 bases at J, with 17 bases between. The CDR3 covers 15 residues.

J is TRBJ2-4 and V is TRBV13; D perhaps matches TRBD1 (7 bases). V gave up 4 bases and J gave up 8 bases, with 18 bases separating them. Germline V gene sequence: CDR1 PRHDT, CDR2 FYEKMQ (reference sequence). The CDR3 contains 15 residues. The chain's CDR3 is CASSSISGGQDIQYF. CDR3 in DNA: TGTGCCAGCAGCTCAATCTCAGGGGGGCAGGACATTCAGTACTTC.

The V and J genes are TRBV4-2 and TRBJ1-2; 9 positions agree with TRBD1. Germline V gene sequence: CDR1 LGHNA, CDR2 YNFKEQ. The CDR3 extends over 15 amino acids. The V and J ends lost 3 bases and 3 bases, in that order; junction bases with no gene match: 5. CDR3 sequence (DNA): TGTGCCAGCAGCCAGGACAGGGGTAGCTACTATGGCTACACCTTC. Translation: CASSQDRGSYYGYTF.

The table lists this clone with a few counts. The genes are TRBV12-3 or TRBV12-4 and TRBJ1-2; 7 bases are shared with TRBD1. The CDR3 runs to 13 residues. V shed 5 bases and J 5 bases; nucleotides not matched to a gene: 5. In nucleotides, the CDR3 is TGTGCCAGCAGTAGGACAGGAGCTTATGGCTACACCTTC. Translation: CASSRTGAYGYTF.

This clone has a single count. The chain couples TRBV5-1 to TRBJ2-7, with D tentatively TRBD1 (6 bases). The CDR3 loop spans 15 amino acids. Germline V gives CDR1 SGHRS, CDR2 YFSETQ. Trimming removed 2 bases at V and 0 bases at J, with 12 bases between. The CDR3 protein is CASSLVSGASYEQYF. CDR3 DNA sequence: TGCGCCAGCAGCTTAGTATCAGGGGCCTCCTACGAGCAGTACTTC. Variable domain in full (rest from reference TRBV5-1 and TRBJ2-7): KAGVTQTPRYLIKTRGQQVTLSCSPISGHRSVSWYQQTPGQGLQFLFEYFSETQRNKGNFPGRFSGRQFSNSRSEMNVSTLELGDSALYLCASSLVSGASYEQYFGPGTRLTVT.

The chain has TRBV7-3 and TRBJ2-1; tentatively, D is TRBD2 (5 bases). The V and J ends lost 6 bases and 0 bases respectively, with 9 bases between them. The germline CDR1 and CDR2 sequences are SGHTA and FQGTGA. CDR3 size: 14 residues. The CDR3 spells CASRYGSSYNEQFF. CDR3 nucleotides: TGTGCCAGCAGGTATGGGAGCTCCTACAATGAGCAGTTCTTC.

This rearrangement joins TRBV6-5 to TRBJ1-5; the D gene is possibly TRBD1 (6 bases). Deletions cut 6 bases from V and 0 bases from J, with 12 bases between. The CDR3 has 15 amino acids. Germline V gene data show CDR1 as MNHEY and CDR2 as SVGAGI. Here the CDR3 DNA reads TGTGCCAGCAGCCCCGACAGGTATAGCAATCAGCCCCAGCATTTT. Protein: CASSPDRYSNQPQHF.

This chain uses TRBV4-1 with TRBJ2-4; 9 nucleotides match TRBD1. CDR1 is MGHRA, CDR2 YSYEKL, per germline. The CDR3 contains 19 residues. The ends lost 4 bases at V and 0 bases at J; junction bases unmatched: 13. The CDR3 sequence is CASSREGQGSTIAKNIQYF. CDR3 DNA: TGCGCCAGCAGCCGAGAGGGACAGGGAAGCACCATAGCCAAAAACATTCAGTACTTC.

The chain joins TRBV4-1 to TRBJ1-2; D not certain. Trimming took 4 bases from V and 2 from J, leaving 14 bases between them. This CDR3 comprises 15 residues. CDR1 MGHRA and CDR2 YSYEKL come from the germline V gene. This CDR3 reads CASSPQEAANYGYTF. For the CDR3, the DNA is TGCGCCAGCAGCCCTCAGGAGGCAGCCAACTATGGCTACACCTTC.

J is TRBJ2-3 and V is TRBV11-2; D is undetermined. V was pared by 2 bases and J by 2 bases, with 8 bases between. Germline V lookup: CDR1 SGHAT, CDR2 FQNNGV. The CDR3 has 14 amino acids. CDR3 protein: CASSLKTSTDTQYF. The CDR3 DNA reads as TGTGCCAGCAGCTTAAAAACTTCCACAGATACGCAGTATTTT. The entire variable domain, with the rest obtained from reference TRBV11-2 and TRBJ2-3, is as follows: EAGVAQSPRYKIIEKRQSVAFWCNPISGHATLYWYQQILGQGPKLLIQFQNNGVVDDSQLPKDRFSAERLKGVDSTLKIQPAKLEDSAVYLCASSLKTSTDTQYFGPGTRLTVL.

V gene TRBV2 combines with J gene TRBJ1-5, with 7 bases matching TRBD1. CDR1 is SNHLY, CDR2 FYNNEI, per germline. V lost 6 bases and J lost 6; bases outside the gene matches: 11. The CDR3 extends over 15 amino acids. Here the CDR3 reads CASRTQTGAGQPQHF. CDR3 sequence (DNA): TGTGCCAGCAGGACCCAAACAGGGGCGGGTCAGCCCCAGCATTTT.

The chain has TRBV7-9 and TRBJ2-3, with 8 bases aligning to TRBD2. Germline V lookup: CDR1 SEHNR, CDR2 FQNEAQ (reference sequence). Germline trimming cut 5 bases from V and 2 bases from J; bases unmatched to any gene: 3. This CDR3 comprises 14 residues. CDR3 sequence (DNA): TGTGCCAGCAGCCGACTAGCGATCACAGATACGCAGTATTTT. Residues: CASSRLAITDTQYF.

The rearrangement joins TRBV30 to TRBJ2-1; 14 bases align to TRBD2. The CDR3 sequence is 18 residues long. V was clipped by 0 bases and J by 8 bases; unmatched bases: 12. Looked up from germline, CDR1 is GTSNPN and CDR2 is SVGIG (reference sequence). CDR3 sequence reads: CAWSVFRTSGGIRDEQFF. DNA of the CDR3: TGTGCCTGGAGTGTCTTCCGGACTAGCGGGGGGATCAGGGATGAGCAGTTCTTC.

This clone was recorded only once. In DNA form, the CDR3 reads TGTGCCAGCAGCGTAGGGGCGGGGGGAGAGACCCAGTACTTC. As protein: CASSVGAGGETQYF. The chain joins TRBV9 to TRBJ2-5; 8 bases agree with TRBD2. There are 14 residues in the CDR3. V lost 0 bases, J lost 4 bases, and 2 bases stayed unmatched. The germline V gene has CDR1 SGDLS and CDR2 YYNGEE.

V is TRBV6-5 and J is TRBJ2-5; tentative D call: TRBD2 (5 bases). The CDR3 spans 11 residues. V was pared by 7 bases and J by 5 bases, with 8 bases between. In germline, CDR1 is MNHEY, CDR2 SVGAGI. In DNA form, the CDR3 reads TGTGCCAGCATGAGGGAGGAGACCCAGTACTTC. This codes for CASMREETQYF.

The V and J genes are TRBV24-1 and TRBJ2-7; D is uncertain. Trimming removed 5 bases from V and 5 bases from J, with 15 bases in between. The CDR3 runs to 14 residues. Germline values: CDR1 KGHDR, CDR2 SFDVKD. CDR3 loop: CATSAPEKAHEQYF. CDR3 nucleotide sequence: TGTGCCACCAGTGCCCCGGAGAAGGCCCACGAGCAGTACTTC.

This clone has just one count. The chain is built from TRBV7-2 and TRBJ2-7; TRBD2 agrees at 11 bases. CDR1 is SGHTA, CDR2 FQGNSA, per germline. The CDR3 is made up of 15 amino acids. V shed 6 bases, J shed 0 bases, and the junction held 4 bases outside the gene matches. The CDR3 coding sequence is TGTGCCAGCAGTCTAGCGGGGGGAAGCTCCTACGAGCAGTACTTC. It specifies CASSLAGGSSYEQYF.

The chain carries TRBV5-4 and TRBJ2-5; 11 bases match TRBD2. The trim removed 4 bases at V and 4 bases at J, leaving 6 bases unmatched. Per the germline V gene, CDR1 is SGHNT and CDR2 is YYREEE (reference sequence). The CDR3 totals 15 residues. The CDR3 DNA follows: TGTGCCAGCAGCGGTAGCGGGGGGGCGTTAGAGACCCAGTACTTC. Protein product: CASSGSGGALETQYF.

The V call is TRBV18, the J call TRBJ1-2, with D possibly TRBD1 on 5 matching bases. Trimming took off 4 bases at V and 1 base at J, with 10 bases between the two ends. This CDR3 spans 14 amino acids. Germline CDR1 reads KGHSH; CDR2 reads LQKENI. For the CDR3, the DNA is TGTGCCAGCTCACTTTCTGACAGTAACTATGGCTACACCTTC. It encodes CASSLSDSNYGYTF.

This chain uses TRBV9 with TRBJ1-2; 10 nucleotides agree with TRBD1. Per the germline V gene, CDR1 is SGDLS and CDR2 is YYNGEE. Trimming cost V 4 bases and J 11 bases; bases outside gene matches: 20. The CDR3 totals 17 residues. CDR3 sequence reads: CASSPKGTGDGSFRYTF. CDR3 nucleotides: TGTGCCAGCAGCCCAAAAGGGACAGGGGATGGGAGTTTTCGGTACACCTTC.

CDR3 sequence: CASSAGQGYEPQHF. CDR3 nucleotides: TGTGCCAGCAGCGCGGGACAGGGGTATGAGCCCCAGCATTTT. J is TRBJ1-5 and V is TRBV2, with 10 bases lining up with TRBD1. Germline CDR1 SNHLY, CDR2 FYNNEI. The CDR3 runs 14 residues. The J segment lost 8 bases and the V segment lost 6 bases, leaving 7 bases of the junction unmatched.